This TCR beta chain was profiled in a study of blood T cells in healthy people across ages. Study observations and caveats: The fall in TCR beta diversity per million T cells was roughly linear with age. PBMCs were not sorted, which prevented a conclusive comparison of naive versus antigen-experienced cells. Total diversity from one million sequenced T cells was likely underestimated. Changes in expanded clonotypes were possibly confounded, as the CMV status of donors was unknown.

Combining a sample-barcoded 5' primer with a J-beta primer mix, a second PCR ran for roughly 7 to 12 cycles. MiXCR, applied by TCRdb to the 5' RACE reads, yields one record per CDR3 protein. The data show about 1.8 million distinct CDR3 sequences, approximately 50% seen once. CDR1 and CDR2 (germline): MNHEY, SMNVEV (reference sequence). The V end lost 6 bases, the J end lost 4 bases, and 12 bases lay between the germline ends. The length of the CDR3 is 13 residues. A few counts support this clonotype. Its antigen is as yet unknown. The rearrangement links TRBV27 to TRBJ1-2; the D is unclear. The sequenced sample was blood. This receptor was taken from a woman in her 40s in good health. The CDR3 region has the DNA TGTGCCAGCAGCCCCCAGGTGGGCTATGGCTACACCTTC. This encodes CASSPQVGYGYTF.